Sequencing of this T cell receptor (beta chain) was carried out in a study of T cell repertoires in cytomegalovirus infection (dated 2019 in TCRdb). Looking at the study overall: Recently identified HLA-C-restricted CMV epitopes, whose presentation resists viral immunomodulation, were targeted by peptide stimulations together with well-studied HLA-B-restricted epitopes. The HLA type of each donor mattered for the analysis, because public TCR beta signatures pointed to carriage of CMV infection along with the matching HLA type.

The sequencer was an Illumina HiSeq 1500. The public reads were reanalyzed by TCRdb: fastp trimming at Q25, MiXCR alignment, in-frame beta chains only. Merged by CDR3 protein, the rows form single entries marked with the most common genes and DNA. The sample has 650,000 to 900,000 distinct CDR3 sequences on record, about 30% of them singletons. About an eighth of the sample rests with the top ten. Germline trimming: 4 bases from V, 3 bases from J; junction bases outside gene matches: 4. Sequences LGHNA (CDR1) and YSLEER (CDR2) are obtained from the germline V gene. There are 15 amino acids in the CDR3, from cysteine to phenylalanine inclusive. Of all the DNA, just the CDR3 is kept, 45 bases in frame from base 1. Overall results and qualifications from the work: The ex vivo response was dominated by HLA-C-restricted CMV-specific TCR beta clonotypes, which also provided the single most frequent clonotype in two of eight donors. In both this cohort and an independent roughly 350-donor cohort, the cumulative frequency of public TCR beta family members distinguished carriers of CMV infection plus the relevant HLA type.

Turning to this clonotype: No cognate antigen has been identified for it. No per-base quality is available; no much larger clone lies one base away.

Reading the label with the study, this specimen's treatment or condition is: in vitro stimulation with specific CMV peptide epitopes to enrich CMV-specific T cells. The V gene is TRBV4-3 and the J gene is TRBJ1-2; 11 bases in the middle match TRBD1. This receptor was taken from a human donor in good health (CMV status not recorded). Some clones in this sample may be carry-over from other donors' samples. The material sequenced was cultured CD8+ T cells from PBMCs, taken from culture after CMV antigen stimulation. The CDR3: CASSPGQGAYYGYTF. The sequenced DNA: TGCGCCAGCAGCCCCGGACAGGGGGCGTACTATGGCTACACCTTC.